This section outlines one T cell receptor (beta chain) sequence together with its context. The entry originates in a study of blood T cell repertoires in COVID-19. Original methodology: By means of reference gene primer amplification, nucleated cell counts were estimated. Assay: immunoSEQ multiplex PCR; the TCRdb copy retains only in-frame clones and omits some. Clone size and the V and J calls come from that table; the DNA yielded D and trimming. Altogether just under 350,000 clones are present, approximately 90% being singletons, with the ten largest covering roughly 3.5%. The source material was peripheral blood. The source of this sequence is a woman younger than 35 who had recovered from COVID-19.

CDR3 in amino acids: CASSYPSGSRLDTQYF. As DNA, the CDR3 is TGTGCCAGCAGTTACCCGAGCGGGAGTCGTTTAGATACGCAGTATTTT. This chain connects TRBV6-2 or TRBV6-3 to TRBJ2-3; 8 bases are a match to TRBD2. This CDR3 is 16 amino acids long. Germline V gene sequence: CDR1 MNHEY, CDR2 SVGEGT. J was trimmed by 5 bases and V by 2 bases; bases with no gene match: 9.